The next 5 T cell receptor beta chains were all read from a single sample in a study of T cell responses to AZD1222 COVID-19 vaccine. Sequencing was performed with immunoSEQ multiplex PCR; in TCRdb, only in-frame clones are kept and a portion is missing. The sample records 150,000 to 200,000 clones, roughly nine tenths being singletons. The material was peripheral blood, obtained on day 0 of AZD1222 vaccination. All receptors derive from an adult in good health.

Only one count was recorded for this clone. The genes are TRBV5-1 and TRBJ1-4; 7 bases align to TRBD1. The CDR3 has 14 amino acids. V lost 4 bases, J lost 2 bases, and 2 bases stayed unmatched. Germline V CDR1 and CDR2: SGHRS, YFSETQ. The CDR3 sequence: CASSRGQTNEKLFF. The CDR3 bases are TGCGCCAGCAGCCGGGGACAGACTAATGAAAAACTGTTTTTT. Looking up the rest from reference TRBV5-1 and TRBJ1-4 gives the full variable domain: KAGVTQTPRYLIKTRGQQVTLSCSPISGHRSVSWYQQTPGQGLQFLFEYFSETQRNKGNFPGRFSGRQFSNSRSEMNVSTLELGDSALYLCASSRGQTNEKLFFGSGTQLSVL.

The DNA of the CDR3 is TGTGCCAGCAGCTTATTTGAGGGAGGGACGTATGGCTACACCTTC. Its translation: CASSLFEGGTYGYTF. The chain joins TRBV7-9 to TRBJ1-2, with D possibly matching TRBD1 (5 bases). Germline loops: CDR1 SEHNR, CDR2 FQNEAQ (reference sequence). Trimming removed 2 bases at V and 5 bases at J, with 15 bases between. CDR3 size: 15 residues.

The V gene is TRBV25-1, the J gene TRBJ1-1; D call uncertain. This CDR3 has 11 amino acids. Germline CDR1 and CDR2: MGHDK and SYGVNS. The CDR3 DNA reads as TGTGCTTATGGGGAGAACACTGAAGCTTTCTTT. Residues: CAYGENTEAFF.

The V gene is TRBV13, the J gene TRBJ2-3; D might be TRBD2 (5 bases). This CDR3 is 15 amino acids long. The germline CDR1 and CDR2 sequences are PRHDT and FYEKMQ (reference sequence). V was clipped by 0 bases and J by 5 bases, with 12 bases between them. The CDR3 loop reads CASSLGGLAKDTQYF. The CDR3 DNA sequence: TGTGCCAGCAGCTTAGGAGGGCTAGCAAAAGATACGCAGTATTTT.

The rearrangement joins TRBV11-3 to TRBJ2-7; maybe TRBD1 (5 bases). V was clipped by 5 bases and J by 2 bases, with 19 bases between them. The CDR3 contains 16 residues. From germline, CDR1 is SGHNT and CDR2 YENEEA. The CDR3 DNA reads TGTGCCAGCAGCACACCGCGGCCAGGGTGCCCCTACGAGCAGTACTTC. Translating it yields CASSTPRPGCPYEQYF.